Described below is a single TCR beta chain sequence and its context. Source study methods: It was from reference gene primer amplification that nucleated cell counts were estimated. The repertoire was sequenced with immunoSEQ multiplex PCR; TCRdb's copy has only in-frame clones and lacks some. The V and J calls and clone size were taken over from that table, and D and trimming were inferred from the DNA. There are some 230,000 clones in the sample; 84% occur only once, and about 3% lies in the top ten. Trimming shortened V by 9 bases and J by 4 bases, and 18 bases separated the two germline ends. Germline V gene sequence: CDR1 LNHDA, CDR2 SQIVND (reference sequence). This CDR3 is 14 amino acids long. This sample was included in a study of blood T cell repertoires in COVID-19. Turning to the study itself: Acute and convalescent COVID-19 specimens originated in the United States, Italy and Spain. T cells, B-cell-depleted T cells, or PBMCs provided the cDNA or gDNA that served as material.

Sequencing used peripheral blood. The TCR was taken from a woman under 40 who had recovered from COVID-19. The chain uses TRBV19 and TRBJ2-5, with D maybe TRBD1 (6 bases). The DNA of the CDR3 is TGTGCCAGCAACTCCGGACAGCCGGGAGAGACCCAGTACTTC. Amino acid sequence: CASNSGQPGETQYF. Looking up the rest from reference TRBV19 and TRBJ2-5 gives the full variable domain: DGGITQSPKYLFRKEGQNVTLSCEQNLNHDAMYWYRQDPGQGLRLIYYSQIVNDFQKGDIAEGYSVSREKKESFPLTVTSAQKNPTAFYLCASNSGQPGETQYFGPGTRLLVL.